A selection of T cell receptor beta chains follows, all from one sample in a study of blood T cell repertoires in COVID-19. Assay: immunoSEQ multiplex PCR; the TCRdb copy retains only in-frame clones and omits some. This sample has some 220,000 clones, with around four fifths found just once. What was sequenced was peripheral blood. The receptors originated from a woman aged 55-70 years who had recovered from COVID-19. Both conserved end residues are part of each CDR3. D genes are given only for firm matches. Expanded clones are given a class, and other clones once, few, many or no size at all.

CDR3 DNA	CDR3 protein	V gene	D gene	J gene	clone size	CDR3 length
TGCAGCGCGACAGACGACCAAGAGACCCAGTACTTC	CSATDDQETQYF	TRBV29-1	NA	TRBJ2-5	NA	12
TGTGCCAGTAGTGCACGAGGCGGGGGGGAGACGATCCGCACAGATACGCAGTATTTT	CASSARGGGETIRTDTQYF	TRBV19	TRBD2	TRBJ2-3	NA	19
TGTGCCAGCAGCTTTCTCCCCGGGGAGCTGTTTTTT	CASSFLPGELFF	TRBV7-3	NA	TRBJ2-2	NA	12
TGTGCCAGCAGCCCAAATACAGGGGCGCAGTCAGGCCAACTGTTTTTT	CASSPNTGAQSGQLFF	TRBV7-2	TRBD1	TRBJ1-4	NA	16
TGCGCCAGCAGCTTGGAGGGCCCTCGGGGGGCCGGTGCAGATACGCAGTATTTT	CASSLEGPRGAGADTQYF	TRBV5-1	NA	TRBJ2-3	NA	18
TGTGCCAGCAGTGACCACAGGGGAAGCCCCTACAATGAGCAGTTCTTC	CASSDHRGSPYNEQFF	TRBV6-1	TRBD1	TRBJ2-1	many	16
TGCGCCAGCAGCTTCCTGACAGGGGATAATGAAAAACTGTTTTTT	CASSFLTGDNEKLFF	TRBV5-1	TRBD1	TRBJ1-4	few	15
TGTGCCAGTTACCGGGACAGGGGGTCTGGCTACACCTTC	CASYRDRGSGYTF	TRBV28	TRBD1	TRBJ1-2	NA	13
TGCTCTACCCTCACGGGGGGGCAAGAGACCCAGTACTTC	CSTLTGGQETQYF	TRBV10-2	TRBD2	TRBJ2-5	NA	13
TGTGCCACCAGGCAGAATTACAATGAGCAGTTCTTC	CATRQNYNEQFF	TRBV10-3	NA	TRBJ2-1	NA	12
TGTGCCAGCAGAAACAGGGGGCTGGGTGGCTACACCTTC	CASRNRGLGGYTF	TRBV6-5	TRBD1	TRBJ1-2	NA	13
TGTGCCAGCAGCTTAGCGAGTCGGGCAGGGGGCCTCCAAGAGACCCAGTACTTC	CASSLASRAGGLQETQYF	TRBV7-2	TRBD1	TRBJ2-5	NA	18
TGCGCCAGCAGCGTGCGAACAGGTATCCAAGAGACCCAGTACTTC	CASSVRTGIQETQYF	TRBV5-1	NA	TRBJ2-5	NA	15
TGTGCCAGCAGCGTAGGAGTTCTGGAGGGGGCCCCCGCACAGGGTACGCAGTATTTT	CASSVGVLEGAPAQGTQYF	TRBV9	NA	TRBJ2-3	once	19
TGCAGCGTTCCCAGCGGGGCGTACAATGAGCAGTTCTTC	CSVPSGAYNEQFF	TRBV29-1	TRBD2	TRBJ2-1	few	13
TGCAGCGCCAACCGGGACAGGGGTTACAATGAGCAGTTCTTC	CSANRDRGYNEQFF	TRBV29-1	TRBD1	TRBJ2-1	NA	14
TGTGCCAGCAGCCCCAGTGCGAACACTGAAGCTTTCTTT	CASSPSANTEAFF	TRBV7-3	NA	TRBJ1-1	NA	13
TGTGCCCCCAATGAGCAGTACTTC	CAPNEQYF	TRBV5-5	NA	TRBJ2-7	few	8
TGTGCCAGCAGCCGAGAAGGGGGCAACAATCAGCCCCAGCATTTT	CASSREGGNNQPQHF	TRBV6-5	TRBD1	TRBJ1-5	NA	15
TGTGCCGACCCAGGGCTTCCAAGGACCACTGAAGCTTTCTTT	CADPGLPRTTEAFF	TRBV3-1/TRBV3-2	NA	TRBJ1-1	NA	14
TGTGCCAGCTCGCAAGGGGGCCGCACCAGGAGGACCGGGGAGCTGTTTTTT	CASSQGGRTRRTGELFF	TRBV18	TRBD1	TRBJ2-2	NA	17
TGTGCCAGCAGCTTAGTAGGGGATGGGGAGCAGTACTTC	CASSLVGDGEQYF	TRBV7-9	NA	TRBJ2-7	NA	13
TGCGCCAGCAGGGCAGCCGGGACTTTCTCCTACGAGCAGTACTTC	CASRAAGTFSYEQYF	TRBV5-1	NA	TRBJ2-7	NA	15
TGTGCCAGCTCCCCGACAGGGATGAACACTGAAGCTTTCTTT	CASSPTGMNTEAFF	TRBV18	TRBD1	TRBJ1-1	NA	14
TGTGCCAGCAAAGGACAGTTGAACACTGAAGCTTTCTTT	CASKGQLNTEAFF	TRBV12-3/TRBV12-4	NA	TRBJ1-1	NA	13
TGTGCCAGCAGCCGGGGGGGCCCGGGGTCCGGGGAGCTGTTTTTT	CASSRGGPGSGELFF	TRBV7-2	TRBD2	TRBJ2-2	NA	15
TGTGCCAGCAGCCCGACAGTTAAGGGTTTGACCCAGTACTTC	CASSPTVKGLTQYF	TRBV5-6	NA	TRBJ2-5	NA	14
TGTGCCAGCAGCGTAGGAGCACTTAATAATTCACCCCTCCACTTT	CASSVGALNNSPLHF	TRBV9	NA	TRBJ1-6	NA	15
TGTGCCAGCAGCAGGGGTCTGGACTATGGCTACACCTTC	CASSRGLDYGYTF	TRBV6-5	NA	TRBJ1-2	NA	13
TGTGCCAGCAGCTTCAGGGAGGGAGCCTACAATGAGCAGTTCTTC	CASSFREGAYNEQFF	TRBV5-6	TRBD2	TRBJ2-1	NA	15
TGTGCCAGCAGCTTAGTGGGTCGCCGAGGGGAAGCTTTCTTT	CASSLVGRRGEAFF	TRBV11-2	NA	TRBJ1-1	NA	14
TGCGCCAGCATCCTTATCCCTGGCGGGGGGGACAATGAGCAGTTCTTC	CASILIPGGGDNEQFF	TRBV5-1	TRBD2	TRBJ2-1	NA	16
TGTGCCTGGACCACCTCCTGGGGGCGGGCGGAGACAGATACGCAGTATTTT	CAWTTSWGRAETDTQYF	TRBV30	NA	TRBJ2-3	NA	17
TGTGCCTCCGTGGGACAAGTGAGGGTCTATGGCTACACCTTC	CASVGQVRVYGYTF	TRBV30	NA	TRBJ1-2	few	14
TGCGCCAGCAGCTTGGCCTTTAGGAACACTGAAGCTTTCTTT	CASSLAFRNTEAFF	TRBV5-1	NA	TRBJ1-1	NA	14